The TCR beta chain described here comes from a study of blood T cell repertoires in COVID-19. In the original processing: By means of reference gene primer amplification, nucleated cell counts were estimated. The data were produced by immunoSEQ multiplex PCR, yet TCRdb's version contains in-frame clones alone and is incomplete. That table is the source of V, J and clone size, and D and trimming were worked out from the DNA. The sample holds 85,000 to 100,000 clones, roughly 84% seen once. The germline CDR1 and CDR2 sequences are WNHNN and SYGVQD (reference sequence). The V and J ends lost 3 bases and 2 bases, in that order; junction bases with no gene match: 3. CDR3 length: 15 amino acids.

The TCR comes from a woman in her fifties or sixties in a cohort sampled during active or convalescent COVID-19. The sample comprised peripheral blood. This chain uses TRBV10-1 with TRBJ2-1, with 8 bases matching TRBD2. CDR3: CASSEGREAYNEQFF. CDR3 sequence (DNA): TGCGCCAGCAGTGAAGGGCGGGAGGCCTACAATGAGCAGTTCTTC.